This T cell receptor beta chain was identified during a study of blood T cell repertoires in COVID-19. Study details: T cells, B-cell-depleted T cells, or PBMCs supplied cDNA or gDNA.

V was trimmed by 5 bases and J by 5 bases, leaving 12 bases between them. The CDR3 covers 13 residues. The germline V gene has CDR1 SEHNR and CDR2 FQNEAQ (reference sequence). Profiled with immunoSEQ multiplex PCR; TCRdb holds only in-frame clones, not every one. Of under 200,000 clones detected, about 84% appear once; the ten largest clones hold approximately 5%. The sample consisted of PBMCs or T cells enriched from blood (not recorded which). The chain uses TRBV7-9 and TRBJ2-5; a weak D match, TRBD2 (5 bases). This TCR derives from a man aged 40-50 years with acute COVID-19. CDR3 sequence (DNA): TGTGCCAGCAGCCTGGACTTGGGCGAGACCCAGTACTTC. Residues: CASSLDLGETQYF.